The clone carrying this T cell receptor (beta chain) was counted many times. Its antigen is currently unknown. The record originates from a study of T cell repertoires in cytomegalovirus infection. Looking at the study overall: Well-studied HLA-B-restricted epitopes and recently identified HLA-C-restricted epitopes of CMV were both used in the study. Study results and limitations: Cumulative frequency of public TCR beta families picked out carriers of CMV plus the relevant HLA. HLA-C-restricted TCR beta clonotypes specific for CMV led the ex vivo response.

MiXCR, run by TCRdb on the reads, gives a single entry per CDR3 protein. The table records almost 90,000 distinct CDR3 sequences, around 28% of them present only once. This clonotype originated in a human donor in good health (CMV status not recorded). Some clones in this sample may be carry-over from other donors' samples. Material: CD8+ T cells from cultured PBMCs, obtained from culture after CMV antigen stimulation.

DNA of the CDR3: TGCGCCAGCAGCCCATCGACAGCCGATGAAGCTTTCTTT. Amino acids: CASSPSTADEAFF. V and J are TRBV4-1 and TRBJ1-1; tentative D call: TRBD1 (5 bases). V was trimmed by 4 bases and J by 7 bases, leaving 13 bases between them. This CDR3 is built from 13 residues. Looked up from germline, CDR1 is MGHRA and CDR2 is YSYEKL.